Listed here is a single T cell receptor (beta chain). The CDR3 is made up of 13 amino acids. V was trimmed by 3 bases and J by 6 bases, leaving 11 bases between them. Authors' data handling: It was from reference gene primer amplification that nucleated cell counts were estimated. TCRdb's copy holds only in-frame clones and misses some; the assay was immunoSEQ multiplex PCR. The DNA gave D and trimming, while V, J and clone size come from that table. This sample has about 150,000 clones; roughly 83% occur once, and the top ten carry 4.5% to 5%. The data stem from a study of blood T cell repertoires in COVID-19. Across the study: Some COVID-19 samples were acute and others convalescent; all came from the United States, Italy and Spain. Sources were T cells, B-cell-depleted T cells, or PBMCs; the material itself was cDNA or gDNA.

During active infection, Seattle patients enrolled and were then monitored through disease. Sequenced sample: peripheral blood. The chain recombines TRBV12-3 or TRBV12-4 with TRBJ1-2, with TRBD1 as a possible D gene (5 bases). The sequence derives from a woman aged 70-85 years with COVID-19, enrolled during active disease. Written as DNA, the CDR3 is TGTGCCAGCAGTTTTCAGGGTACGAATGGCTACACCTTC. Its protein is CASSFQGTNGYTF.